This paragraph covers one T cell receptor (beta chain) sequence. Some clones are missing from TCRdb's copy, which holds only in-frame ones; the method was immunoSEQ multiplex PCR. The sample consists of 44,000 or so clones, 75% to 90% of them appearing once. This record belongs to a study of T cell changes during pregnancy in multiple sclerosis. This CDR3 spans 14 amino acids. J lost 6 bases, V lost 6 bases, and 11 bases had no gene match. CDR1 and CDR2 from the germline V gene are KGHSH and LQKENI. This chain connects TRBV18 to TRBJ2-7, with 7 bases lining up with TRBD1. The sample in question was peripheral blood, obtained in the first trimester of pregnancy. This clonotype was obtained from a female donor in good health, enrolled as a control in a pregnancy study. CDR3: CASSGTTGTGEQYF. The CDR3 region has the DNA TGTGCCAGCTCGGGGACGACAGGGACGGGCGAGCAGTACTTC.